The rows below give T cell receptor beta chains drawn from one sample of a study of PD-L1 blockade in urothelial cancer. The data were produced by immunoSEQ multiplex PCR, yet TCRdb's version contains in-frame clones alone and is incomplete. The sample contains about 84,000 clones, roughly 80% of which appear only once. The sequenced sample was PBMCs, obtained around atezolizumab (anti-PD-L1) treatment. The origin of the receptors is a man between 65 and 79 years old with urothelial cancer. Each CDR3 is given with its conserved first and last residue. The order of the fields is clone size, V gene, J gene, D gene, CDR3 DNA, CDR3 protein. D genes are given only for firm matches. Clone size is given for some rows only: seen once, a few or many times, or a class if the clone is expanded.

abundance: NA
v_gene: TRBV11-3
j_gene: TRBJ2-7
d_gene: TRBD2
CDR3nt: TGTGCCAGCAGCCCCCGGGAGGGTGAGTACGAGCAGTACTTC
CDR3aa: CASSPREGEYEQYF

abundance: NA
v_gene: TRBV6-6
j_gene: TRBJ2-7
d_gene: NA
CDR3nt: TGTGCCAGCACCACACTAGCGGCACAGGGGAAATACGAGCAGTACTTC
CDR3aa: CASTTLAAQGKYEQYF

abundance: NA
v_gene: TRBV21-1
j_gene: TRBJ1-1
d_gene: NA
CDR3nt: TGTGCCAGCAGCAAACGTGAAGGGGTGAACACTGAAGCTTTCTTT
CDR3aa: CASSKREGVNTEAFF

abundance: NA
v_gene: TRBV7-9
j_gene: TRBJ2-1
d_gene: NA
CDR3nt: TGTGCCAGCTCAACCTCTAGGCACAATGAGCAGTTCTTC
CDR3aa: CASSTSRHNEQFF

abundance: medium-sized
v_gene: TRBV7-9
j_gene: TRBJ1-2
d_gene: NA
CDR3nt: TGTGCCAGCAGCTTTACAGGGATGGATGGCTACACCTTC
CDR3aa: CASSFTGMDGYTF

abundance: NA
v_gene: TRBV19
j_gene: TRBJ1-1
d_gene: NA
CDR3nt: TGTGCCAGTAGTCGCCAGGGCACTGAAGCTTTCTTT
CDR3aa: CASSRQGTEAFF

abundance: NA
v_gene: TRBV7-2
j_gene: TRBJ2-3
d_gene: NA
CDR3nt: TGTGCCAGCAGCTTTATTAGCGCCGAAGATACGCAGTATTTT
CDR3aa: CASSFISAEDTQYF

abundance: NA
v_gene: TRBV15
j_gene: TRBJ2-7
d_gene: NA
CDR3nt: TGTGCCACCAGCAGAGATTCGATAGGGACATACGAGCAGTACTTC
CDR3aa: CATSRDSIGTYEQYF

abundance: NA
v_gene: TRBV4-2
j_gene: TRBJ1-2
d_gene: NA
CDR3nt: TGTGCCAGCAGCCAAGATTTAGGGGGAAGCTATGGCTACACCTTC
CDR3aa: CASSQDLGGSYGYTF

abundance: NA
v_gene: TRBV5-1
j_gene: TRBJ2-7
d_gene: NA
CDR3nt: TGCGCCAGCAGCTTGTGGGGCAGGGAACTCTCCTACGAGCAGTACTTC
CDR3aa: CASSLWGRELSYEQYF

abundance: NA
v_gene: TRBV7-8
j_gene: TRBJ1-5
d_gene: NA
CDR3nt: TGTGCCAGCAGCCCGGGGGATAGCAATCAGCCCCAGCATTTT
CDR3aa: CASSPGDSNQPQHF

abundance: NA
v_gene: TRBV9
j_gene: TRBJ2-7
d_gene: NA
CDR3nt: TGTGCCAGCAGCACGGGCCAGGGGTCCTACGAGCAGTACTTC
CDR3aa: CASSTGQGSYEQYF

abundance: NA
v_gene: TRBV28
j_gene: TRBJ1-2
d_gene: NA
CDR3nt: TGTGCCAGCAGCCCCGGGGGACCCCTCGGCTACACCTTC
CDR3aa: CASSPGGPLGYTF

abundance: once
v_gene: TRBV25-1
j_gene: TRBJ1-5
d_gene: NA
CDR3nt: TGTGCCAGCAGTGAATCGGACAATGCCCAGCATTTT
CDR3aa: CASSESDNAQHF

abundance: NA
v_gene: TRBV11-2
j_gene: TRBJ2-1
d_gene: TRBD2
CDR3nt: TGTGCCAGCAGCTTACAGCGGGAGGGCTGGAATGAGCAGTTCTTC
CDR3aa: CASSLQREGWNEQFF